This T cell receptor (beta chain) came from a study of shared clonotypes between healthy human individuals. The CDR3 is 17 amino acids. Per germline, CDR1 SGHKS and CDR2 YYEKEE (reference sequence). Between the trimmed V and J ends, which lost 4 bases and 8 bases, there was a span of 27 bases. Sequenced by immunoSEQ multiplex PCR; TCRdb stores in-frame clones only, minus some. The sample lists some 1 million clones, about 75% seen once, with around 1.5% in the top ten. Sequencing was carried out using memory CD4+ T cells sorted from blood. Subset: CD45RA-negative fraction. The J gene is TRBJ1-2, the V gene TRBV5-5, with D possibly TRBD1 on 6 matching bases. This TCR was recovered from a man in his late teens or twenties in good health. The chain's CDR3 is CASSAADRERGQGGYTF. DNA of the CDR3: TGTGCCAGCAGCGCGGCGGACAGAGAGAGGGGACAAGGGGGCTACACCTTC.